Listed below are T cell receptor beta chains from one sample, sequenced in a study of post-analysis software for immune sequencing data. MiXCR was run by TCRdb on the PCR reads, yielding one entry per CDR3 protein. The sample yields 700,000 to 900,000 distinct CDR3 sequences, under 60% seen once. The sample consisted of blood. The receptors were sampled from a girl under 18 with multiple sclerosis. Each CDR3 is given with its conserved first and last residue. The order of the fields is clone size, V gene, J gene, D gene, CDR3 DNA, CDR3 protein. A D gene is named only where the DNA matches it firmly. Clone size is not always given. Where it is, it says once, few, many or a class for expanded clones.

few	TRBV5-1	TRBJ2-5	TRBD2	TGCGCCAGCAGCAACCTACCGACTAGCGGGCAAGAGACCCAGTACTTC	CASSNLPTSGQETQYF
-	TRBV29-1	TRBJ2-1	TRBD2	TGCAGCGTTGAAGGACTAGCGGGGGGTCTTAGCTCCTACAATGAGCAGTTCTTC	CSVEGLAGGLSSYNEQFF
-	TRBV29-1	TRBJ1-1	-	TGCAGCGGGCTAGGGGCGAAGGGCACTGAAGCTTTCTTT	CSGLGAKGTEAFF
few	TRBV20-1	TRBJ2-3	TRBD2	TGCAGTGCTAGAGGATACTTGCTAGCGGGCGATAGCACAGATACGCAGTATTTT	CSARGYLLAGDSTDTQYF
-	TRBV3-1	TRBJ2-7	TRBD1	TGTGCCAACAGCCAAGGGACAGGGGAATACGAGCAGTACTTC	CANSQGTGEYEQYF
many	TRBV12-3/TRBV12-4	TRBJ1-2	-	TGCGCCAGCAGCTTGACAGCTAACTATGGCTACACCTTC	CASSLTANYGYTF
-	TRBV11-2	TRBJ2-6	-	TGTGCCAGCAGCTTAGATTCGGCTGGGGCCAACGTCCTGACTTTC	CASSLDSAGANVLTF
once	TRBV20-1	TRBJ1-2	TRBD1	TGCAGTGCTAGGGACCAGGGGGGCTATGGCTACACCTTC	CSARDQGGYGYTF
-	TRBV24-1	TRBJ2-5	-	TGTGCCACCAGTGATCGCACAGGGTTGGAGACCCAGTACTTC	CATSDRTGLETQYF
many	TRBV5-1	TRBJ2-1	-	TGTGCCAGCAGCTTGGGTAGGGCTGAGCAGTTCTTC	CASSLGRAEQFF
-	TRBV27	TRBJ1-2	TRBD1	TGTGCCAGCAGTTTGGGACAGGGGGCGCTTGGCTACACCTTC	CASSLGQGALGYTF
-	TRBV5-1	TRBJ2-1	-	TGCGCCAGCAGCTACGGGACCGACAACAATGAGCAGTTCTTC	CASSYGTDNNEQFF
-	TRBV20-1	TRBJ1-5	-	TGCAGTGCCCCCTTGGGGTCGGATCAGCCCCAGCATTTT	CSAPLGSDQPQHF
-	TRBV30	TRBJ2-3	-	TGTGCCTGGAAGGCGGGGGATACGCAGTATTTT	CAWKAGDTQYF
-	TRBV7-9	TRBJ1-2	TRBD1	TGTGCCAGCAGCTCGGGACAGGGGGCAAGTGGCTACACCTTC	CASSSGQGASGYTF
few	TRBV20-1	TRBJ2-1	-	TGCAGTGCTAGCCTGCAGGGGAGTAATGAGCAGTTCTTC	CSASLQGSNEQFF
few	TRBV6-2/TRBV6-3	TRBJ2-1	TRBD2	TGTGCCAGCACCGGAGCGGGAGCGGAGCAGTTCTTC	CASTGAGAEQFF
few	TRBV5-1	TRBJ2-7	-	TGCGCCAGCAGGGAGGACTCCCACTCCTACGAGCAGTACTTC	CASREDSHSYEQYF
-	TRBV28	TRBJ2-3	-	TGTGCCAGCGAGGCGGGGATTAGCACAGATACGCAGTATTTT	CASEAGISTDTQYF
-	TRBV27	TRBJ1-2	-	TGTGCCAGCAGCCCTGACGGACCCATTAACTATGGCTACACCTTC	CASSPDGPINYGYTF
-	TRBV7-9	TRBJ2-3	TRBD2	TGTGCCAGCAGCCCCTTGACTAGCGGGAGACCAGATACGCAGTATTTT	CASSPLTSGRPDTQYF
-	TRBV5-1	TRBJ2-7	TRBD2	TGCGCCAGCAGCTTACCCAGGACTAGCGGGTCCCACGAGCAGTACTTC	CASSLPRTSGSHEQYF
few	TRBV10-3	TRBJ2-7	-	TGTGCCATCAGTGACGGCAGGGCCTACGAGCAGTACTTC	CAISDGRAYEQYF
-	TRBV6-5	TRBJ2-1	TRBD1	TGTGCCAGCAGTTACCCGGACAGGGGAGGTGAGCAGTTCTTC	CASSYPDRGGEQFF
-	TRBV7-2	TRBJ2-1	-	TGTGCCAGCAGCAGAGGCGCGGGCCCTTACAATGAGCAGTTCTTC	CASSRGAGPYNEQFF
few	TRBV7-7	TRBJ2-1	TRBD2	TGTGCTAGCAGCCCCACTCCTAGCGGGGCCTACAATGAGCAGTTCTTC	CASSPTPSGAYNEQFF
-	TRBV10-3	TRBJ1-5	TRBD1	TGTGCCATCAGCGCGACAGGGGGCGATCAGCCCCAGCATTTT	CAISATGGDQPQHF
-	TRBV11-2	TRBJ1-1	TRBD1	TGTGCCAGCACCTCGTGGCTTGACAGGGTAGGCACTGAAGCTTTCTTT	CASTSWLDRVGTEAFF
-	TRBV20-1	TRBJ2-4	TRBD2	TGCAGTGCTAGAGTCGGTAGCGGGAGTGGGCAGTACTTC	CSARVGSGSGQYF
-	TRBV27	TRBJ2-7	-	TGTGCCAGCAGTTTTGGTTGGGGAAGGTCCTACGAGCAGTACTTC	CASSFGWGRSYEQYF
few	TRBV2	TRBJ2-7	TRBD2	TGTGCCAGCAGTCTAGCGGGAGAGGGTGAGCAGTACTTC	CASSLAGEGEQYF
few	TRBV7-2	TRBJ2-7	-	TGTGCCAGCAGCCCACTAGGAGCCGAGCAGTACTTC	CASSPLGAEQYF
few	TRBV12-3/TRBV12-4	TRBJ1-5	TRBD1	TGTGCCAGCAGTCCTAGCCGGACAGGCCCCCAGCCCCAGCATTTT	CASSPSRTGPQPQHF
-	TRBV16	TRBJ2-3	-	TGTGCCAGCAGCCAACAATCGGGACCAAACACAGATACGCAGTATTTT	CASSQQSGPNTDTQYF
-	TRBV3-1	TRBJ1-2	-	TGTGCCAGCAGCCCCCGGTGGGAATTGCACGACTCTAACTATGGCTACACCTTC	CASSPRWELHDSNYGYTF
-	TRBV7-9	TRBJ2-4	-	TGTGCCAGCAGCTTAGAGGACTCCCAGGGGCAGTACTTC	CASSLEDSQGQYF